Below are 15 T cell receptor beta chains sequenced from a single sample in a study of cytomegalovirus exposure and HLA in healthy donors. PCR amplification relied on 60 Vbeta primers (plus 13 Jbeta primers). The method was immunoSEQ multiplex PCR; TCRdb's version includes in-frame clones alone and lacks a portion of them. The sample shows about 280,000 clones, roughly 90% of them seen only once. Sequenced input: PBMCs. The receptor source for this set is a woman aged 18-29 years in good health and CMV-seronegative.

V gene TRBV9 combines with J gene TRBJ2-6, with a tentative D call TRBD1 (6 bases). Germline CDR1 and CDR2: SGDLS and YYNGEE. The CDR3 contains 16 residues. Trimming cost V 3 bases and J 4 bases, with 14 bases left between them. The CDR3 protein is CASSAPGASGANVLTF. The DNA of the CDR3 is TGTGCCAGCAGCGCTCCAGGGGCGAGCGGGGCCAACGTCCTGACTTTC.

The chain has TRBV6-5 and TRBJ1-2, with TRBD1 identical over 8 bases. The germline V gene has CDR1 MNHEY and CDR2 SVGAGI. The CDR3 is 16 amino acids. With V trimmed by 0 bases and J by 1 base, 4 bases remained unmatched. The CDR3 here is CASSYSGTGDNYGYTF. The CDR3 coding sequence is TGTGCCAGCAGTTACTCAGGGACAGGAGATAACTATGGCTACACCTTC.

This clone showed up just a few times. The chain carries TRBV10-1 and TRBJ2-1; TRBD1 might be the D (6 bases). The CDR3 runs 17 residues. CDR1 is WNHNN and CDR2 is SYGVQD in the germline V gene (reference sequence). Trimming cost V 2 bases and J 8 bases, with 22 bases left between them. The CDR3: CASSEARDISPEDEQFF. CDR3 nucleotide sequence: TGCGCCAGCAGTGAGGCTCGGGACATCTCTCCGGAGGATGAGCAGTTCTTC.

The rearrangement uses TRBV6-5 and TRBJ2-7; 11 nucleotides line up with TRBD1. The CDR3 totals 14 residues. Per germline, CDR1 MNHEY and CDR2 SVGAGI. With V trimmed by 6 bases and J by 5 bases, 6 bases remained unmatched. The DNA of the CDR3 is TGTGCCAGCAGGAGGACAGGGGGCTTCAACGAGCAGTACTTC. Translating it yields CASRRTGGFNEQYF.

CDR3 sequence (DNA): TGCAGCGTTGTATCAGGGGAACAAAACTATGGCTACACCTTC. Translated, it gives CSVVSGEQNYGYTF. This chain uses TRBV29-1 with TRBJ1-2; weak D call: TRBD1 (6 bases). This CDR3 spans 14 amino acids. Germline CDR1 SQVTM, CDR2 ANQGSEA. Trimming left V 4 bases short and J 2 bases short, with 14 bases between.

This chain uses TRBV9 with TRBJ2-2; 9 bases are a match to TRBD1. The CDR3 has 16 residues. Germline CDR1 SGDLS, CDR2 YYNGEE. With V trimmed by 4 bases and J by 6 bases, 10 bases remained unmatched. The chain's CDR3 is CASSPLGQGSAGELFF. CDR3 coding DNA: TGTGCCAGCAGCCCCCTGGGACAGGGTAGTGCCGGGGAGCTGTTTTTT. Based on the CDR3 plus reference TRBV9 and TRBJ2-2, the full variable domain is DSGVTQTPKHLITATGQRVTLRCSPRSGDLSVYWYQQSLDQGLQFLIQYYNGEERAKGNILERFSAQQFPDLHSELNLSSLELGDSALYFCASSPLGQGSAGELFFGEGSRLTVL.

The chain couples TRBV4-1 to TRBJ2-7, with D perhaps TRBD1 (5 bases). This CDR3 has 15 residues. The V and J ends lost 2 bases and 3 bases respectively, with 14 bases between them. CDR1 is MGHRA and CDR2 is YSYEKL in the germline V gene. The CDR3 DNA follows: TGCGCCAGCAGCCAATTCGGTACAGGAGACTACGAGCAGTACTTC. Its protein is CASSQFGTGDYEQYF.

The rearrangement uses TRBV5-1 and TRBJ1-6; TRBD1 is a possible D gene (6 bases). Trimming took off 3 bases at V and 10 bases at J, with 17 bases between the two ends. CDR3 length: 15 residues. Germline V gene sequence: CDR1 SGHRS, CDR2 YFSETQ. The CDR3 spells CASSWSTGLESPLHF. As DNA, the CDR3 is TGCGCCAGCAGCTGGTCGACAGGCCTGGAGTCACCCCTCCACTTT.

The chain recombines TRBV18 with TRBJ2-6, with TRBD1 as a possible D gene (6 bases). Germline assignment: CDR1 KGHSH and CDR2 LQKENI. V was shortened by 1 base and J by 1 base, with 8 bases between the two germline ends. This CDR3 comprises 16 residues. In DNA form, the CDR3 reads TGTGCCAGCTCACCACAAACAGGGTCTGGGGCCAACGTCCTGACTTTC. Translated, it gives CASSPQTGSGANVLTF.

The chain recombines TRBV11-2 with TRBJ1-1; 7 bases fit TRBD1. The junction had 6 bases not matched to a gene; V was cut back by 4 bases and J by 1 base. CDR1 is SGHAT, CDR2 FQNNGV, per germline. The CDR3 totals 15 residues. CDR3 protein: CASSSARGKNTEAFF. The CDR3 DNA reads TGTGCCAGCAGCTCCGCCAGGGGGAAGAACACTGAAGCTTTCTTT.

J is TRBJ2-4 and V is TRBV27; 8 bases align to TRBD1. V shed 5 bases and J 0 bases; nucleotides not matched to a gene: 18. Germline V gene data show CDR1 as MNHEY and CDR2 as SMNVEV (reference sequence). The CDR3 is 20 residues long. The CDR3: CASSQLSGTGGQLAKNIQYF. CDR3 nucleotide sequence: TGTGCCAGCAGTCAACTGTCCGGGACAGGAGGGCAATTAGCCAAAAACATTCAGTACTTC.

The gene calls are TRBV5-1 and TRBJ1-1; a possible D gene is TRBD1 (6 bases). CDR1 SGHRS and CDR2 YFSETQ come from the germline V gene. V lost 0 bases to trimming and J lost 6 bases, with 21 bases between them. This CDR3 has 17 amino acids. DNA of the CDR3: TGCGCCAGCAGCTTGGCGTCCGGGGCCCTTAAGGGGGCTGAAGCTTTCTTT. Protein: CASSLASGALKGAEAFF.

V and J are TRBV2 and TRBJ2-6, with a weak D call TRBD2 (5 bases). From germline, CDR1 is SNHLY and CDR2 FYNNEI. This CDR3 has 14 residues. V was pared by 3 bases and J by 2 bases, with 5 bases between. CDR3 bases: TGTGCCAGCAGTGAGCGGGCTGGGGCCAACGTCCTGACTTTC. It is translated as CASSERAGANVLTF.

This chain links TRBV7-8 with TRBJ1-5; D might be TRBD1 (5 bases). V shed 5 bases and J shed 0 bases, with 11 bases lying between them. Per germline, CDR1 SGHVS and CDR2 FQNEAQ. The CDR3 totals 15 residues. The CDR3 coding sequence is TGTGCCAGCAGCCCCCGGCAGGGTAGCAATCAGCCCCAGCATTTT. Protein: CASSPRQGSNQPQHF.

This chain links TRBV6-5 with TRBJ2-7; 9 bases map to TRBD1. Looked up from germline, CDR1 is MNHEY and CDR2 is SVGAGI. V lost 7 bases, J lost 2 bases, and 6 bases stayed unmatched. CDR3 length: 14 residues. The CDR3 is CASKKTGGTYEQYF. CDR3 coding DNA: TGTGCCAGCAAGAAGACAGGGGGAACCTACGAGCAGTACTTC.